This is a list of T cell receptor beta chains from one sample in a study of T cell changes during pregnancy in multiple sclerosis. Sequencing was performed with immunoSEQ multiplex PCR; in TCRdb, only in-frame clones are kept and a portion is missing. The table shows around 75,000 clones, with roughly 90% occurring only once. This specimen consisted of peripheral blood, obtained in the first trimester of pregnancy. Every receptor here comes from a female donor in good health, enrolled as a control in a pregnancy study. The CDR3 runs from the conserved cysteine through the conserved F or W. D genes are given only for firm matches. Clone size appears in some rows only: once, few, many, or a class for an expanded clone.

size	D	V	J	CDR3	DNA
once	TRBD2	TRBV28	TRBJ2-4	CASIPSGALAKNIQYF	TGTGCCAGCATCCCCAGCGGGGCGCTAGCCAAAAACATTCAGTACTTC
.	.	TRBV7-9	TRBJ1-6	CASSLRSVSNLHF	TGTGCCAGCAGCTTACGGTCGGTCTCAAACCTCCACTTT
.	.	TRBV6-5	TRBJ2-2	CASSELSTGELFF	TGTGCCAGCAGTGAGCTTAGCACCGGGGAGCTGTTTTTT
.	TRBD1	TRBV7-6	TRBJ1-1	CASSFTKNRGEAFF	TGTGCCAGCAGCTTTACGAAAAACAGGGGAGAAGCTTTCTTT
.	.	TRBV6-5	TRBJ1-1	CASSYLQGEAFF	TGTGCCAGCAGTTATTTACAGGGTGAAGCTTTCTTT
few	.	TRBV2	TRBJ1-5	CASIPRVGNQPQHF	TGTGCCAGCATCCCCAGGGTCGGGAATCAGCCCCAGCATTTT
.	.	TRBV21-1	TRBJ2-3	CASSSPAPEADTQYF	TGTGCCAGCAGCAGTCCAGCGCCTGAGGCAGATACGCAGTATTTT
.	TRBD2	TRBV9	TRBJ2-5	CASSELVAGGRGGTQYF	TGTGCCAGCAGCGAACTAGTAGCGGGGGGCCGGGGTGGGACCCAGTACTTC
once	.	TRBV19	TRBJ1-6	CASSMVEGEGSPLHF	TGTGCCAGTAGTATGGTGGAGGGCGAGGGTTCACCCCTCCACTTT
.	TRBD1	TRBV5-1	TRBJ2-5	CASSSGQGQETQYF	TGCGCCAGCAGCTCCGGACAGGGGCAAGAGACCCAGTACTTC
.	.	TRBV18	TRBJ1-1	CASSPYQGEAFF	TGTGCCAGCTCACCTTATCAGGGTGAAGCTTTCTTT
.	.	TRBV7-9	TRBJ2-1	CASSYRATGNEQFF	TGTGCCAGCAGCTACCGGGCCACGGGGAATGAGCAGTTCTTC
.	.	TRBV9	TRBJ2-3	CASSVGTVSTDTQYF	TGTGCCAGCAGCGTAGGTACTGTTAGCACAGATACGCAGTATTTT
few	.	TRBV2	TRBJ1-2	CASSRGYGYTF	TGTGCCAGCAGCCGGGGCTATGGCTACACCTTC
.	.	TRBV19	TRBJ1-2	CASSVAAGSLDGYTF	TGTGCCAGTAGTGTAGCGGCGGGGTCCCTCGATGGCTACACCTTC
.	TRBD1	TRBV9	TRBJ2-7	CASSPSTGGNEQYF	TGTGCCAGCAGCCCTTCGACAGGGGGCAACGAGCAGTACTTC